The clone carrying this T cell receptor (beta chain) was recorded once. This record comes from a study of blood T cell repertoires in COVID-19. Study-wide background: Sites across the United States, Italy and Spain contributed samples from acute and convalescent COVID-19. The analysed material was cDNA or gDNA that came from T cells, B-cell-depleted T cells, or PBMCs.

Source study methods: Amplification with reference gene primers provided the estimates of nucleated cell counts. Profiled with immunoSEQ multiplex PCR; TCRdb holds only in-frame clones, not every one. Clone size and V and J calls were adopted from that table, with D and trimming inferred from the DNA. The profile covers about 25,000 clones, with more than 75% appearing a single time and around 4.6% taken by the ten largest. J lost 8 bases, V lost 1 base, and 12 bases had no gene match. Germline V gene sequence: CDR1 SGHTA, CDR2 FQGNSA. CDR3 length: 16 amino acids. The chain has TRBV7-2 and TRBJ2-7; 9 nucleotides match TRBD2. Sequenced sample: peripheral blood. The receptor comes from a man aged 50-59 years with active COVID-19. The CDR3 DNA reads TGTGCCAGCAGCTTAGGTGGGGTTGCGGGGGGGAATCAGCAGTACTTC. Translating it yields CASSLGGVAGGNQQYF.